This entry lists 8 T cell receptor beta chains sequenced from one sample in a study of early T cells in non-severe SARS-CoV-2 infection. Via MiXCR, TCRdb re-called the 5' RACE reads, giving one row per CDR3 protein. The sample lists tens of thousands of distinct CDR3 sequences; roughly a tenth were seen once. The sample here was whole blood, taken at baseline. The origin of the receptors is an adult who was a healthcare worker with PCR-confirmed SARS-CoV-2 infection or an uninfected control (not recorded which).

This clonotype turned up a few times. The chain carries TRBV7-3 and TRBJ2-1; no reliable D call. From germline, CDR1 is SGHTA and CDR2 FQGTGA. Deletions cut 5 bases from V and 3 bases from J, with 11 bases between. The CDR3 is made up of 14 amino acids. CDR3: CASSPRNNYNEQFF. Here the CDR3 DNA reads TGTGCCAGCAGCCCCCGGAATAACTACAATGAGCAGTTCTTC.

Many counts were recorded for this clonotype. The V call is TRBV6-2 or TRBV6-3, the J call TRBJ2-3, with D perhaps TRBD1 (6 bases). Deletions cut 7 bases from V and 2 bases from J, with 10 bases between. The CDR3 runs to 13 residues. Germline V CDR1 and CDR2: MNHEY, SVGEGT. CDR3 bases: TGTGCCAGCAACGACAGGATCACAGATACGCAGTATTTT. Amino acid sequence: CASNDRITDTQYF.

This clonotype was picked up many times. The chain has TRBV12-3 or TRBV12-4 and TRBJ1-2, with D tentatively TRBD1 (5 bases). The CDR3 is 13 residues long. Deletions cut 3 bases from V and 2 bases from J, with 7 bases between. The DNA for the CDR3 is TGTGCCAGCAGTTTGGGGGAAAACTATGGCTACACCTTC. It specifies CASSLGENYGYTF.

The chain joins TRBV7-9 to TRBJ2-1; D is ambiguous. CDR1 and CDR2 (germline): SEHNR, FQNEAQ (reference sequence). V shed 4 bases and J shed 7 bases, with 14 bases lying between them. The CDR3 is made up of 14 amino acids. The CDR3 loop is CASSSVPPGNEQFF. Written as DNA, the CDR3 is TGTGCCAGCAGCTCCGTCCCGCCCGGGAATGAGCAGTTCTTC.

This clonotype was seen more than once but under ten times. V usage is TRBV5-4 and J usage is TRBJ2-7; D may match TRBD1 or TRBD2 (5 bases each). CDR1 and CDR2 (germline): SGHNT, YYREEE (reference sequence). Trimming shortened V by 2 bases and J by 0 bases, and 24 bases separated the two germline ends. CDR3 length: 19 amino acids. The CDR3 spells CASSLRTGASTRSSYEQYF. CDR3 DNA sequence: TGTGCCAGCAGCTTACGCACCGGGGCATCCACCCGGAGCTCCTACGAGCAGTACTTC.

The V and J genes are TRBV7-3 and TRBJ2-6, with 7 positions matching TRBD2. V lost 5 bases to trimming and J lost 2 bases; unmatched junction nucleotides: 6. The germline gives CDR1 SGHTA, CDR2 FQGTGA. This CDR3 is 16 amino acids long. The CDR3 protein is CASSPEGGAGANVLTF. The DNA of the CDR3 is TGTGCCAGCAGCCCAGAGGGAGGGGCTGGGGCCAACGTCCTGACTTTC.

This clonotype was counted at least ten times. The chain uses TRBV2 and TRBJ1-2; D uncertain. V lost 8 bases and J lost 8, with 24 bases in between. CDR3 size: 15 residues. CDR1 SNHLY and CDR2 FYNNEI come from the germline V gene. Written as DNA, the CDR3 is TGTGCCAGCGTCCGGAGCGGACGGATGAGGGAAGGCTACACCTTC. This translates into CASVRSGRMREGYTF.

The gene calls are TRBV2 and TRBJ1-3; D perhaps matches TRBD1 (5 bases). Trimming cost V 6 bases and J 1 base, with 16 bases left between them. The CDR3 has 16 residues. CDR1 and CDR2 (germline): SNHLY, FYNNEI. In DNA, the CDR3 is TGTGCCAGCAGCCCCACCGGGACTTTATCTGGAAACACCATATATTTT. It encodes CASSPTGTLSGNTIYF. The entire variable domain, with the rest obtained from reference TRBV2 and TRBJ1-3, is as follows: EPEVTQTPSHQVTQMGQEVILRCVPISNHLYFYWYRQILGQKVEFLVSFYNNEISEKSEIFDDQFSVERPDGSNFTLKIRSTKLEDSAMYFCASSPTGTLSGNTIYFGEGSWLTVV.